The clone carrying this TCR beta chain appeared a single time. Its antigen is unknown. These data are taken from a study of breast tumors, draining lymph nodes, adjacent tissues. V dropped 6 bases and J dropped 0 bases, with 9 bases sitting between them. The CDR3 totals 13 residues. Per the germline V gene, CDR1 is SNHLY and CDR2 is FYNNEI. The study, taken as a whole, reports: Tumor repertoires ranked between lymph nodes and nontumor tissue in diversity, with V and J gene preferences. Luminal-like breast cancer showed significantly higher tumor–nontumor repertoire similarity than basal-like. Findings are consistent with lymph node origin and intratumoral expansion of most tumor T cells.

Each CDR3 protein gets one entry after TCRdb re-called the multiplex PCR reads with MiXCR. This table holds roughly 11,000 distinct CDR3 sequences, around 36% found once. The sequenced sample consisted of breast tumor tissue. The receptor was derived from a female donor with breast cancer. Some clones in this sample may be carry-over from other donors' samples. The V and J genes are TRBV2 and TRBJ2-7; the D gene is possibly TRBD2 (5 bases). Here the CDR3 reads CASRDWHSYEQYF. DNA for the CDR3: TGTGCCAGCAGGGACTGGCACTCCTACGAGCAGTACTTC.